Each of the 21 T cell receptor beta chains below was sequenced from the same sample in a study of cytomegalovirus exposure and HLA in healthy donors (dated by TCRdb to about 2017). Receptors were amplified or captured by the immunoSEQ multiplex PCR assay. For the multiplex PCR, a mixture combining 60 forward primers for TCR Vbeta segments and 13 reverse primers for TCR Jbeta segments was used. TCRdb retrieved this table from immuneACCESS and kept in-frame rearrangements only. Not all clones are present; in checked studies, unresolved V genes account for under half, and no reason is known for the remainder. The sample contains tens of thousands of clones, around 86% of them found a single time. The ten largest clones represent more than 9.5% of the sample. The sample was PBMCs. The receptors originated from a woman in her 40s in good health and CMV-seropositive.

The chain employs TRBV7-9 and TRBJ2-1, with D hard to call. V lost 10 bases, J lost 3 bases, and 13 bases lay in between. Germline CDR1 reads SEHNR; CDR2 reads FQNEAQ (reference sequence). The CDR3 is made up of 13 amino acids. CDR3 DNA: TGTGCCATTCTCGGTCCGGTCTACAATGAGCAGTTCTTC. As protein: CAILGPVYNEQFF. The full variable domain, in which reference TRBV7-9 and TRBJ2-1 provide the parts outside the CDR3, is DTGVSQNPRHKITKRGQNVTFRCDPISEHNRLYWYRQTLGQGPEFLTYFQNEAQLEKSRLLSDRFSAERPKGSFSTLEIQRTEQGDSAMYLCAILGPVYNEQFFGPGTRLTVL.

The chain recombines TRBV7-2 with TRBJ2-5; a possible D gene is TRBD1 (5 bases). V lost 5 bases and J lost 2, with 21 bases in between. The CDR3 has 17 amino acids. The germline CDR1 and CDR2 sequences are SGHTA and FQGNSA. The CDR3 here is CASSPPGNWTQQETQYF. CDR3 DNA sequence: TGTGCCAGCAGCCCCCCAGGGAATTGGACACAACAAGAGACCCAGTACTTC.

The rearrangement uses TRBV6-6 and TRBJ1-5, with 9 nucleotides matching TRBD1. V dropped 2 bases and J dropped 6; count of bases not matched to a gene: 2. CDR3 length equals 14 residues. The germline gives CDR1 MNHNY, CDR2 SVGAGI (reference sequence). Here the CDR3 DNA reads TGTGCCAGCAGTTACGGGACAGGGATTCAGCCCCAGCATTTT. It codes for CASSYGTGIQPQHF.

The CDR3 reads CASRAGMSSYNEQFF. The CDR3 DNA is TGTGCCAGCAGGGCCGGGATGAGCTCCTACAATGAGCAGTTCTTC. The chain recombines TRBV6-5 with TRBJ2-1, with D perhaps TRBD2 (5 bases). Germline V gene data show CDR1 as MNHEY and CDR2 as SVGAGI. The CDR3 loop spans 15 amino acids. V lost 6 bases and J lost 0, with 12 bases in between.

The table lists this clone with a count of one. Other DNA sequences in the same sample also yield this CDR3. The chain recombines TRBV5-5 with TRBJ1-1, with D possibly TRBD1 on 6 matching bases. The CDR3 loop spans 13 amino acids. V was trimmed by 4 bases and J by 1 base, leaving 8 bases between them. Germline V gene lookup returns CDR1 SGHKS and CDR2 YYEKEE (reference sequence). CDR3 loop: CASSLQGNTEAFF. The CDR3 DNA sequence: TGTGCCAGCAGCCTACAGGGGAACACTGAAGCTTTCTTT.

CDR3 protein: CASSTQSLYGYTF. The CDR3 coding sequence is TGTGCCAGCAGCACTCAATCCCTCTATGGCTACACCTTC. V gene TRBV16 combines with J gene TRBJ1-2; no firm D call. Trimming took off 5 bases at V and 4 bases at J, with 11 bases between the two ends. The germline V gene encodes CDR1 KGHSY and CDR2 FQNENV. The CDR3 extends over 13 amino acids.

The V call is TRBV27, the J call TRBJ1-5; tentatively, D is TRBD1 (6 bases). This CDR3 comprises 14 residues. Germline loops: CDR1 MNHEY, CDR2 SMNVEV (reference sequence). V lost 0 bases to trimming and J lost 7 bases, with 10 bases between them. The CDR3 region has the DNA TGTGCCAGCAGTTTATCGGGGGCTGGGCAGCCCCAGCATTTT. Translation gives CASSLSGAGQPQHF.

This chain joins TRBV10-3 and TRBJ2-5; D remains unclear. V lost 3 bases, J lost 0 bases, and 8 bases lay in between. Germline CDR1 is ENHRY and CDR2 is SYGVKD. The CDR3 loop spans 14 amino acids. The CDR3 here is CAISERIDQETQYF. The CDR3 DNA sequence: TGTGCCATCAGTGAACGAATAGACCAAGAGACCCAGTACTTC.

The chain employs TRBV10-3 and TRBJ1-6; D is unresolved. The CDR3 totals 15 residues. Germline loops: CDR1 ENHRY, CDR2 SYGVKD. V lost 1 base and J 7 bases, leaving 11 bases between the germline ends. The CDR3 spells CAISELEGENSPLHF. CDR3 DNA sequence: TGTGCCATCAGTGAGTTGGAGGGTGAAAATTCACCCCTCCACTTT.

This chain connects TRBV27 to TRBJ1-5; D gene unclear. The CDR3 length is 12 residues. Trimming stripped 5 bases from V and 2 bases from J, with 4 bases between. From germline, CDR1 is MNHEY and CDR2 SMNVEV (reference sequence). The CDR3 here is CASSPGNQPQHF. The CDR3 DNA sequence: TGTGCCAGCAGTCCCGGCAATCAGCCCCAGCATTTT.

V usage is TRBV7-2 and J usage is TRBJ1-1, with D perhaps matching TRBD1 (6 bases). V lost 1 base to trimming and J lost 3 bases, with 12 bases between them. The CDR3 is 15 amino acids. Germline CDR1 is SGHTA and CDR2 is FQGNSA. CDR3 sequence: CASSLVWAGDTEAFF. Written as DNA, the CDR3 is TGTGCCAGCAGCTTAGTTTGGGCAGGGGACACTGAAGCTTTCTTT.

The chain couples TRBV5-6 to TRBJ1-5, with D possibly TRBD1 on 5 matching bases. Looked up from germline, CDR1 is SGHDT and CDR2 is YYEEEE. The ends were cut back, 1 base at V and 7 bases at J, with 12 bases in the middle. CDR3 length: 14 residues. As DNA, the CDR3 is TGTGCCAGCAGCTTGAGCCAGGGATCACAGCCCCAGCATTTT. This sequence encodes CASSLSQGSQPQHF.

This rearrangement joins TRBV19 to TRBJ2-3; TRBD1 matches 8 bases. This CDR3 has 15 amino acids. V was pared by 5 bases and J by 1 base, with 5 bases of the junction left unmatched. Germline V gene lookup returns CDR1 LNHDA and CDR2 SQIVND (reference sequence). CDR3 coding DNA: TGTGCCAGTAGTCCCGACAGGGGAGGCACAGATACGCAGTATTTT. Protein product: CASSPDRGGTDTQYF. Filled out from reference TRBV19 and TRBJ2-3, the complete variable domain reads DGGITQSPKYLFRKEGQNVTLSCEQNLNHDAMYWYRQDPGQGLRLIYYSQIVNDFQKGDIAEGYSVSREKKESFPLTVTSAQKNPTAFYLCASSPDRGGTDTQYFGPGTRLTVL.

The chain recombines TRBV6-1 with TRBJ1-4; 9 bases map to TRBD1. The CDR3 consists of 16 residues. The germline CDR1 and CDR2 sequences are MNHNS and SASEGT. The J segment lost 8 bases and the V segment lost 3 bases, leaving 10 bases of the junction unmatched. CDR3 sequence reads: CASSEGGGQGREKLFF. The CDR3 DNA sequence: TGTGCCAGCAGTGAGGGGGGGGGACAGGGCAGGGAAAAACTGTTTTTT.

The chain carries TRBV6-6 and TRBJ2-7, with TRBD1 matching 11 bases. The germline V gene has CDR1 MNHNY and CDR2 SVGAGI (reference sequence). V was pared by 11 bases and J by 5 bases, with 5 bases of the junction left unmatched. CDR3 length: 12 residues. The CDR3 spells CAGKGQGDEQYF. Here the CDR3 DNA reads TGTGCCGGGAAGGGACAGGGGGACGAGCAGTACTTC.

The V and J genes are TRBV4-1 and TRBJ1-5; 8 nucleotides line up with TRBD1. Trimming at V came to 2 bases and at J to 1 base, leaving 1 base not matched to a gene. CDR1 and CDR2 (germline): MGHRA, YSYEKL. The CDR3 extends over 15 amino acids. The CDR3, as DNA: TGCGCCAGCAGCCAAACAGGGGGGAGCAATCAGCCCCAGCATTTT. This sequence encodes CASSQTGGSNQPQHF.

A few counts support this clone. The rearrangement uses TRBV7-3 and TRBJ2-5; TRBD1 matches at 8 bases. CDR3 length: 15 residues. Germline V gives CDR1 SGHTA, CDR2 FQGTGA. The ends lost 4 bases at V and 4 bases at J; junction bases unmatched: 8. The CDR3 region is CASSSTGAGGETQYF. The CDR3 bases are TGTGCCAGCAGCTCGACAGGGGCCGGTGGAGAGACCCAGTACTTC.

The rearrangement uses TRBV7-2 and TRBJ1-2, with 8 bases that match TRBD1. Trimming removed 3 bases from V and 9 bases from J; junction bases left unmatched: 9. The CDR3 consists of 14 residues. CDR1 is SGHTA, CDR2 FQGNSA, per germline. CDR3 sequence: CASSFDRGKLSYTF. The DNA of the CDR3 is TGTGCCAGCAGCTTCGACAGGGGAAAGCTGAGCTACACCTTC.

The gene calls are TRBV5-6 and TRBJ1-2; D not certain. Trimming cost V 4 bases and J 8 bases, with 12 bases left between them. CDR1 and CDR2 from the germline V gene are SGHDT and YYEEEE. This CDR3 region has 12 residues. The CDR3 DNA follows: TGTGCCAGCAGCCAAGATGAGGGCGGCTACACCTTC. Translation: CASSQDEGGYTF.

The chain employs TRBV7-6 and TRBJ2-3; TRBD2 matches at 8 bases. Germline CDR1 SGHVS, CDR2 FNYEAQ. This CDR3 is built from 17 residues. V gave up 1 base and J gave up 0 bases; unmatched junction bases: 6. CDR3 nucleotide sequence: TGTGCCAGCAGCTTAGGCCCAGCGGGGGCTAGCACAGATACGCAGTATTTT. Its translation: CASSLGPAGASTDTQYF.

The rearrangement joins TRBV7-9 to TRBJ1-5; the D gene is possibly TRBD1 (6 bases). The CDR3 contains 14 residues. Trimming removed 5 bases at V and 9 bases at J, with 17 bases between. Germline V gene lookup returns CDR1 SEHNR and CDR2 FQNEAQ (reference sequence). CDR3 nucleotides: TGTGCCAGCAGCCCCTCAGGGGATGTAACGCCCCAGCATTTT. This gives the protein CASSPSGDVTPQHF. Together with reference TRBV7-9 and TRBJ1-5, the CDR3 gives the full variable domain: DTGVSQNPRHKITKRGQNVTFRCDPISEHNRLYWYRQTLGQGPEFLTYFQNEAQLEKSRLLSDRFSAERPKGSFSTLEIQRTEQGDSAMYLCASSPSGDVTPQHFGDGTRLSIL.